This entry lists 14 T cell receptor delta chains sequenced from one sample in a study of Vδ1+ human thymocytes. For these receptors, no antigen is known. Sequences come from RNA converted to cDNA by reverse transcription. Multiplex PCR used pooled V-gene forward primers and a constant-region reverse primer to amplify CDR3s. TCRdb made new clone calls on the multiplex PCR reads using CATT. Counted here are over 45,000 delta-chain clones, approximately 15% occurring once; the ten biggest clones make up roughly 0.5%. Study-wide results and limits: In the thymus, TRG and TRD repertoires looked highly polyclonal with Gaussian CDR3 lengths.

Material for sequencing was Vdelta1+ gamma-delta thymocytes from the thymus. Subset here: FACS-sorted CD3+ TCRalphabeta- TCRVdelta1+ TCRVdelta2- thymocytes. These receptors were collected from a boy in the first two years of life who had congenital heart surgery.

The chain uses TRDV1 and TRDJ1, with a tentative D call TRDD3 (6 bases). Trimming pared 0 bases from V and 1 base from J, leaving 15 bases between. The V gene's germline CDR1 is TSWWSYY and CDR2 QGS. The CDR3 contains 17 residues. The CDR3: CALGELRSLGGTDKLIF. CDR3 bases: TGTGCTCTTGGGGAACTGCGGTCCTTGGGGGGCACCGATAAACTCATCTTT.

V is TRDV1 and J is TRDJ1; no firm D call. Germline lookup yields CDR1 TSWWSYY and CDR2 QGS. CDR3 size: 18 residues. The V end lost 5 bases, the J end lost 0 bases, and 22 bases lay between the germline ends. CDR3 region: CALGRKWVEGLYTDKLIF. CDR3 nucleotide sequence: TGTGCTCTTGGGCGAAAGTGGGTTGAGGGACTTTACACCGATAAACTCATCTTT.

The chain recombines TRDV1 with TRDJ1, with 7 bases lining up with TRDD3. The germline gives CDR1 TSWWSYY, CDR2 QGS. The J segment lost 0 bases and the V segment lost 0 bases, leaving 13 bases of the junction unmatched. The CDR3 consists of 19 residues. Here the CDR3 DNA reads TGTGCTCTTGGGGAACTCTTGTACTGGGGTTCGTTTGACACCGATAAACTCATCTTT. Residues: CALGELLYWGSFDTDKLIF.

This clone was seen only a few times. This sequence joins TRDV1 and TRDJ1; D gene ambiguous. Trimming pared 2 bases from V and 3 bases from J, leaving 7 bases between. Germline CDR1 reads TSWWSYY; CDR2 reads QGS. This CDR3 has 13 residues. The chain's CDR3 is CALGEFCPDKLIF. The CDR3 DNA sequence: TGTGCTCTTGGGGAATTTTGTCCCGATAAACTCATCTTT.

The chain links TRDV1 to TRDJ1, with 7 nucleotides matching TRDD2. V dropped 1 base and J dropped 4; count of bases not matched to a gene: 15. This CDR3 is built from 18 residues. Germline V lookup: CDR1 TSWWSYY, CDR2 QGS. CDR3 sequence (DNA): TGTGCTCTTGGGGAACCCATGCCTTCCTCCACCCTTATCGATAAACTCATCTTT. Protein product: CALGEPMPSSTLIDKLIF.

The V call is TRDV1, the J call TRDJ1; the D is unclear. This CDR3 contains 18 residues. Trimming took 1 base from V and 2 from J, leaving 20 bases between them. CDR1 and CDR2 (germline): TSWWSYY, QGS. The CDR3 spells CALGEPSKLLEVTDKLIF. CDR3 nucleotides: TGTGCTCTTGGGGAACCCTCTAAACTCCTGGAGGTAACCGATAAACTCATCTTT.

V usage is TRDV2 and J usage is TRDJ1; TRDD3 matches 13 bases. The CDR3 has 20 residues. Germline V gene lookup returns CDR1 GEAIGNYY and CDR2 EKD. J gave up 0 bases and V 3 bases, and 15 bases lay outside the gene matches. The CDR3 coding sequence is TGTGCCTGTGACCTACTGGGGGATACGCGTATGCGGCTGTACACCGATAAACTCATCTTT. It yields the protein CACDLLGDTRMRLYTDKLIF.

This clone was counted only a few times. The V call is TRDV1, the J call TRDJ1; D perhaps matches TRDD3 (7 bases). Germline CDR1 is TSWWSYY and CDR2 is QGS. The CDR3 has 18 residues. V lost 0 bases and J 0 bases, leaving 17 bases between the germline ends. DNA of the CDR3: TGTGCTCTTGGGGAACTGTCCTACCTGGGGGCCGACACCGATAAACTCATCTTT. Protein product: CALGELSYLGADTDKLIF.

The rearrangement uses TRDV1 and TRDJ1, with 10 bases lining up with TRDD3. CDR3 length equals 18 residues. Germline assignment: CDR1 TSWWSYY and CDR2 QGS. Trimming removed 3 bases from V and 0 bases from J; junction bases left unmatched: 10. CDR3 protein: CALGELFPTGGYTDKLIF. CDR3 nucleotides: TGTGCTCTTGGGGAGCTATTCCCCACTGGGGGATACACCGATAAACTCATCTTT.

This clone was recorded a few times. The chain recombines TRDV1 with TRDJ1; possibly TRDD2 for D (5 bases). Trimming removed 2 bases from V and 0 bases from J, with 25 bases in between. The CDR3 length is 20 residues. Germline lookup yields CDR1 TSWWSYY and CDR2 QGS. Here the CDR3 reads CALGEGTRLRVLLYTDKLIF. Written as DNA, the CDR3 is TGTGCTCTTGGGGAAGGGACCCGCCTACGCGTACTGCTTTACACCGATAAACTCATCTTT.

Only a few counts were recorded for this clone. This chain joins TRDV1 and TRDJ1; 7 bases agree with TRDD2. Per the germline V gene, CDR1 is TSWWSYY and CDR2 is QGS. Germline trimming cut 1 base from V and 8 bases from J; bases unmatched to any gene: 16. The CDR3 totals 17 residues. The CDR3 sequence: CALGERVPTISWAKLIF. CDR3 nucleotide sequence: TGTGCTCTTGGGGAACGGGTTCCTACGATCTCCTGGGCAAAACTCATCTTT.

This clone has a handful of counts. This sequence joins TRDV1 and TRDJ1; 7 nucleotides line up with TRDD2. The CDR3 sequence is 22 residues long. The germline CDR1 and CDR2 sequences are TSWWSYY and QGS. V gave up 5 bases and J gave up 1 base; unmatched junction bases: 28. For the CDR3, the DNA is TGTGCTCTTGGGACCCGGGTCTTCCTAAGGGGGGTACGAGGCCCCGGCACCGATAAACTCATCTTT. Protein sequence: CALGTRVFLRGVRGPGTDKLIF.

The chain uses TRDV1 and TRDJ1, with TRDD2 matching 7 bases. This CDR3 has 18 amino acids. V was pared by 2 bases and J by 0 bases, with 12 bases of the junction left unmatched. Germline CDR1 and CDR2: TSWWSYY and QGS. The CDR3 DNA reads TGTGCTCTTGGGGAATTGTATTCCTACTCCTGGTACACCGATAAACTCATCTTT. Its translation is CALGELYSYSWYTDKLIF.

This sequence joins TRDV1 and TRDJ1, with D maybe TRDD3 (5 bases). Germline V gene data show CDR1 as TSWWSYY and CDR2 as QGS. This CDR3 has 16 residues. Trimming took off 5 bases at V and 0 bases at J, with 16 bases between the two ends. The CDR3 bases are TGTGCTCTTGGGAACTACTGGACACTAAACACCGATAAACTCATCTTT. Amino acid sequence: CALGNYWTLNTDKLIF.